These T cell receptor beta chains were read from a single sample in a study of cytomegalovirus exposure and HLA in healthy donors. The protocol was immunoSEQ multiplex PCR, while the TCRdb copy is restricted to in-frame clones and leaves out a portion. In total, the table holds more than 75,000 clones. The sample taken for sequencing was PBMCs. The receptors derive from a man aged 50-59 years in good health and CMV-seropositive. The conserved cysteine and the conserved F or W are not part of the CDR3 here. A D gene is named only where the DNA matches it firmly.

CDR3	V	J	D
AIKDRGLNTEAF	TRBV10-3	TRBJ1-1	TRBD1
ASRSNYGYT	TRBV28	TRBJ1-2	.
AWTLRGRITGELF	TRBV30	TRBJ2-2	.
ASSLAGERWPQH	TRBV4-2	TRBJ1-5	.
ATKVGDRGEKLF	TRBV15	TRBJ1-4	.
ASSGGTSGLYEQY	TRBV5-1	TRBJ2-7	TRBD2
ASSQWAGQLNTEAF	TRBV4-3	TRBJ1-1	TRBD1
ATRPETAYNEKLF	TRBV15	TRBJ1-4	.
ASSQTEAF	TRBV6-6	TRBJ1-1	.
ASSFRPGSTGYT	TRBV11-3	TRBJ1-2	.
ASSLMRGGREQF	TRBV7-2	TRBJ2-1	TRBD2
ASSLPSSGNTIY	TRBV7-2	TRBJ1-3	.
ASSSGQNTEAF	TRBV5-1	TRBJ1-1	.
ASSPGTGWMNTEAF	TRBV18	TRBJ1-1	TRBD1
ASSPGTSGGNEQF	TRBV7-7	TRBJ2-1	TRBD2
ASSFFSSGKGETQY	TRBV5-1	TRBJ2-5	TRBD2
AWSISEGYEQY	TRBV30	TRBJ2-7	.
ASSILLAAGELF	TRBV5-1	TRBJ2-2	TRBD2
SVEWGTEQF	TRBV29-1	TRBJ2-1	.
SAPRGGTQY	TRBV20-1	TRBJ2-5	.
ASSRAGGTTGMNTEAF	TRBV4-1	TRBJ1-1	.
ASSLDRNTEAF	TRBV7-2	TRBJ1-1	.
AWSAHGAGGGWQY	TRBV30	TRBJ2-5	TRBD2
ASSFGGQPYTEAF	TRBV11-3	TRBJ1-1	.
ASSQDRSYGYT	TRBV18	TRBJ1-2	.
AISRGTEAF	TRBV10-3	TRBJ1-1	.
ASRAGGSYNEQF	TRBV6-1	TRBJ2-1	TRBD2
ASSLGQGVSTEAF	TRBV6-5	TRBJ1-1	TRBD1
ASSITRDRVGEKLF	TRBV19	TRBJ1-4	TRBD1
ASSFVAGGTTDTQY	TRBV27	TRBJ2-3	TRBD2
SVRTGLETQY	TRBV29-1	TRBJ2-5	TRBD1
ASRRTGAPVDEQY	TRBV5-1	TRBJ2-7	TRBD1
ASSLPGETQY	TRBV7-3	TRBJ2-5	.
ASRGDQETQY	TRBV6-5	TRBJ2-5	.
ASSYSSGLGDTIY	TRBV6-6	TRBJ1-3	.
ASSRLRVYNEQF	TRBV5-4	TRBJ2-1	.
ASRGTSDNEQF	TRBV19	TRBJ2-1	TRBD2
AISPSLNIPGQGTYRGTEAF	TRBV10-3	TRBJ1-1	TRBD1
ASSTGTGRQPQH	TRBV28	TRBJ1-5	TRBD1
ASSGGLGRGTDTQY	TRBV9	TRBJ2-3	.
AWARGGNEQF	TRBV30	TRBJ2-1	.
ASSGVGTGGPGHNEQF	TRBV7-9	TRBJ2-1	TRBD2
ASSYMDRGDEAF	TRBV7-9	TRBJ1-1	TRBD1
ASSLQSGINQPQH	TRBV7-6	TRBJ1-5	.
ASILGNTEAF	TRBV19	TRBJ1-1	.
ASSLGGDALYGYT	TRBV5-4	TRBJ1-2	.